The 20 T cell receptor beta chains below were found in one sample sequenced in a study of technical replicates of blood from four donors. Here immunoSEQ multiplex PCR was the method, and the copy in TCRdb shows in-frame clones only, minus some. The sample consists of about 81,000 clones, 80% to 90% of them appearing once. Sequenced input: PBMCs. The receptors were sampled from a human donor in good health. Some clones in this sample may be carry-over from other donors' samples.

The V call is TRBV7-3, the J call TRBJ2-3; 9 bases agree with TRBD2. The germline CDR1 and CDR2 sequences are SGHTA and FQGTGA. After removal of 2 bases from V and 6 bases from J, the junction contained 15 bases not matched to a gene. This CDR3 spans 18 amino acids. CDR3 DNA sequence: TGTGCCAGCAGCTTATTGGGGGGAATAGCGGGGGTCCTCGATACGCAGTATTTT. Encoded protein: CASSLLGGIAGVLDTQYF.

The CDR3 DNA reads as TGTGCCAGCAGCATCCACAGGGGGCCAGCCAAAAACATTCAGTACTTC. Translated: CASSIHRGPAKNIQYF. The chain uses TRBV27 and TRBJ2-4; TRBD1 matches 9 bases. The V gene's germline CDR1 is MNHEY and CDR2 SMNVEV (reference sequence). This CDR3 has 16 residues. Trimming removed 6 bases from V and 0 bases from J; junction bases left unmatched: 6.

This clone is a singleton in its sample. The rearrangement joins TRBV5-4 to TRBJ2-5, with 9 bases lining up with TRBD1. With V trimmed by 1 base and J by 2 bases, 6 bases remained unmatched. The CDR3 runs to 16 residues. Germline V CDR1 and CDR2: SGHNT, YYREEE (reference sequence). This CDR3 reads CASSLKTGTGQETQYF. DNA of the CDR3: TGTGCCAGCAGCTTGAAAACTGGGACAGGGCAAGAGACCCAGTACTTC.

Written as DNA, the CDR3 is TGTGCCAGCAGTTACGAGCCCACAGATACGCAGTATTTT. Its translation is CASSYEPTDTQYF. The J gene is TRBJ2-3, the V gene TRBV6-5, with D uncertain. Trimming stripped 2 bases from V and 2 bases from J, with 5 bases between. Looked up from germline, CDR1 is MNHEY and CDR2 is SVGAGI. The CDR3 totals 13 residues.

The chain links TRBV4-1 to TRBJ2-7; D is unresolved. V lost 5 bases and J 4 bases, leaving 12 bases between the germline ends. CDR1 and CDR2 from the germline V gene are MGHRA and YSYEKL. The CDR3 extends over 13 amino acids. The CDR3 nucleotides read TGCGCCAGCAGCGAATCGAGTGCTTACGAGCAGTACTTC. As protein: CASSESSAYEQYF.

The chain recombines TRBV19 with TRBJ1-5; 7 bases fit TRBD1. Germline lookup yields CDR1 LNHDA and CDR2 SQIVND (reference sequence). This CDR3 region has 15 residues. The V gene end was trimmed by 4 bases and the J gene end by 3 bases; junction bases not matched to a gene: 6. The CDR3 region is CASSTRDSLNQPQHF. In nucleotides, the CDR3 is TGTGCCAGTAGTACCCGGGACAGCCTCAATCAGCCCCAGCATTTT.

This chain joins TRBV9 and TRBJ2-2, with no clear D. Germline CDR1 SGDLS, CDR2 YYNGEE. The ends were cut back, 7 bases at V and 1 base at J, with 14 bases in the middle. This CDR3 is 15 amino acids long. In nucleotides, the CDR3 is TGTGCCAGCTCCACCCGTCTACTGAACACCGGGGAGCTGTTTTTT. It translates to CASSTRLLNTGELFF.

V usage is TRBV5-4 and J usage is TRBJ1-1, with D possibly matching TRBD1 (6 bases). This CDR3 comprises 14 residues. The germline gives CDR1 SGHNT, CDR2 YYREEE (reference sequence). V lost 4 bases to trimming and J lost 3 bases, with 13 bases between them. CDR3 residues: CASSEKQGDTEAFF. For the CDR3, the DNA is TGTGCCAGCAGCGAAAAACAGGGAGACACTGAAGCTTTCTTT.

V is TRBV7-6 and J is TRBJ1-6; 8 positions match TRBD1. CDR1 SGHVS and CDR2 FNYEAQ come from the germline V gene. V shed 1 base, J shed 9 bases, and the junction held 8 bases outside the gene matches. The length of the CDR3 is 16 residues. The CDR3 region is CASSLEAGGNGSPLHF. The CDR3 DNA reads TGTGCCAGCAGCTTAGAGGCAGGGGGCAATGGTTCACCCCTCCACTTT.

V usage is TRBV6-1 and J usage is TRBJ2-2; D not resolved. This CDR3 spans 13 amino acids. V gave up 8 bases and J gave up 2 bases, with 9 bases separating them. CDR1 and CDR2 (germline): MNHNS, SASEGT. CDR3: CASDWLNTGELFF. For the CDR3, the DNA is TGTGCCAGCGACTGGCTTAACACCGGGGAGCTGTTTTTT.

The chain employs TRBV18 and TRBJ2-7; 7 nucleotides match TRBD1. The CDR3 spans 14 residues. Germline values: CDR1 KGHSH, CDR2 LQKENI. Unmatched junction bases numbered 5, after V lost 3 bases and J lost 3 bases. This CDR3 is CASSPLTGNYEQYF. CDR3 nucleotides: TGTGCCAGCTCACCCTTGACAGGGAACTACGAGCAGTACTTC.

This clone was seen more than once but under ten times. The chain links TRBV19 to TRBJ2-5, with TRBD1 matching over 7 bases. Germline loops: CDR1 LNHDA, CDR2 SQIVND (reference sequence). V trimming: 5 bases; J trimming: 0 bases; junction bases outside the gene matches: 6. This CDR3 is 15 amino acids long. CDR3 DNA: TGTGCCAGTAGTCTAAGACAGGGCCACCAAGAGACCCAGTACTTC. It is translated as CASSLRQGHQETQYF.

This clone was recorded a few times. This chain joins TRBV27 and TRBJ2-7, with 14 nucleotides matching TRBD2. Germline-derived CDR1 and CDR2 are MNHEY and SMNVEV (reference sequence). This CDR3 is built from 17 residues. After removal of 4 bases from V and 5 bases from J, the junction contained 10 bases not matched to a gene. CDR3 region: CASSSTSGGAKVDEQYF. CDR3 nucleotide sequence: TGTGCCAGCAGTTCGACTAGCGGGGGGGCTAAGGTCGACGAGCAGTACTTC.

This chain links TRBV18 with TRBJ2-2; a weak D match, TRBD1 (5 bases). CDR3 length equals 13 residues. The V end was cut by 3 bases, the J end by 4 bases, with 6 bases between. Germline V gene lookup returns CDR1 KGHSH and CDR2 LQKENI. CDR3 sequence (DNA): TGTGCCAGCTCACCTCAGGGCACCGGGGAGCTGTTTTTT. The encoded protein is CASSPQGTGELFF.

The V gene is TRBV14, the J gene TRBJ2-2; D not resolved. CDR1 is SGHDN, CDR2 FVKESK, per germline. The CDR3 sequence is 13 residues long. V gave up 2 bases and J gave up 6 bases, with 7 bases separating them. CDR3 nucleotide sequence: TGTGCCAGCAGCCAACAGAGCGCCGGGGAGCTGTTTTTT. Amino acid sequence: CASSQQSAGELFF.

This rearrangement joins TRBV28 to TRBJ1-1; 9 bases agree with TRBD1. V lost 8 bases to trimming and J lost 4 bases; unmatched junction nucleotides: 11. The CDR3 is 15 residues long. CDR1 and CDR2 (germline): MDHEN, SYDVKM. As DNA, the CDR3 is TGTGCCAGCCGAACAGGGGGCGTGGGGGGCACTGAAGCTTTCTTT. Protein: CASRTGGVGGTEAFF.

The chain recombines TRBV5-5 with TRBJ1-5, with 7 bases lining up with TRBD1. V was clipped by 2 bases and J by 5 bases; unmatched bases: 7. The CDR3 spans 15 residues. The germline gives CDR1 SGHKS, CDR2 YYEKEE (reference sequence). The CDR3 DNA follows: TGTGCCAGCAGCTTTGAAGGGGGCGAGTATCAGCCCCAGCATTTT. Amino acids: CASSFEGGEYQPQHF. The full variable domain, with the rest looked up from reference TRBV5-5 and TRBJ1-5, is DAGVTQSPTHLIKTRGQQVTLRCSPISGHKSVSWYQQVLGQGPQFIFQYYEKEERGRGNFPDRFSARQFPNYSSELNVNALLLGDSALYLCASSFEGGEYQPQHFGDGTRLSIL.

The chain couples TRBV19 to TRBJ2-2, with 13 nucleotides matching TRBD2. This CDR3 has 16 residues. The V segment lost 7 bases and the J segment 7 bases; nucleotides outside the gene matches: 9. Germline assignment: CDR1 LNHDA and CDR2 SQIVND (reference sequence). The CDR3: CASTFGTSGIVGELFF. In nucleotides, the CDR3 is TGTGCCAGTACCTTTGGGACTAGCGGGATAGTCGGGGAGCTGTTTTTT.

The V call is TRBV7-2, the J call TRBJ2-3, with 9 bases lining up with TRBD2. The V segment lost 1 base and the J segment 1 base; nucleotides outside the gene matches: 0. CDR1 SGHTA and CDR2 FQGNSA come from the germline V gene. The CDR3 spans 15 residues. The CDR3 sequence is CASSLVAGGTDTQYF. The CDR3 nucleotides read TGTGCCAGCAGCTTAGTAGCGGGAGGCACAGATACGCAGTATTTT.

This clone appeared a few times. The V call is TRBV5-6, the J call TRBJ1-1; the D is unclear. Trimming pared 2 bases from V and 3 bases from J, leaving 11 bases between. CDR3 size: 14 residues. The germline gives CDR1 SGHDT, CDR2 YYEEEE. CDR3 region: CASSFGYRYTEAFF. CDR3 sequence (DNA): TGTGCCAGCAGCTTCGGGTATAGGTACACTGAAGCTTTCTTT.